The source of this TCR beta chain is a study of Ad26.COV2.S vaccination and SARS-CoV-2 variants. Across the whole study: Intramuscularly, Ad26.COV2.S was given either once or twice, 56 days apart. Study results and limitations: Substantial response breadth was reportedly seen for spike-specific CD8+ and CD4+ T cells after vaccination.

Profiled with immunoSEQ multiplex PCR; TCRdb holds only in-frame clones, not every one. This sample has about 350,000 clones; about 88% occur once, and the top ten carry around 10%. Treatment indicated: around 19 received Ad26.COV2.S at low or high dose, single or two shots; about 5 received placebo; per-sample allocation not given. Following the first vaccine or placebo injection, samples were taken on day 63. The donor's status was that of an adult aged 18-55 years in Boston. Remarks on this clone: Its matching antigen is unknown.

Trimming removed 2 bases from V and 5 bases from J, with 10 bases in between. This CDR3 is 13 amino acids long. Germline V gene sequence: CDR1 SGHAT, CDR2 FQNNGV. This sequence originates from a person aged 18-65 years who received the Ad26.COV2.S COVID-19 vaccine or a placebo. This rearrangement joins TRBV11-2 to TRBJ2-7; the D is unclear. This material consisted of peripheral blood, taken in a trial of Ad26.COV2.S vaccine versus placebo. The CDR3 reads CASSLSSDHEQYF. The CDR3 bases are TGTGCCAGCAGCTTAAGTTCAGACCACGAGCAGTACTTC.